Listed below are T cell receptor beta chains from one sample, sequenced in a study of OX40 agonist ivuxolimab in advanced cancers. TCRdb keeps only in-frame clones here, not all; method: immunoSEQ multiplex PCR. The sample records 75,000 to 80,000 clones, over 80% being singletons. Sequenced here: CD4+ or CD8+ T cells sorted from blood, sampled in a trial of the OX40 agonist ivuxolimab. The receptors originated from an adult with an advanced solid tumor such as melanoma, head and neck, liver or kidney cancer. Both conserved end residues are part of each CDR3. Each record gives: J gene, V gene, CDR3 protein.

TRBJ2-5 | TRBV29-1 | CSVERQDQETQYF
TRBJ2-3 | TRBV5-1 | CASSSGQGASDTQYF
TRBJ2-5 | TRBV4-3 | CASSQDRGTQETQYF
TRBJ2-1 | TRBV7-9 | CASSSFLGEQFF
TRBJ1-4 | TRBV4-1 | CASSHQGRDNEKLFF
TRBJ1-5 | TRBV18 | CASSPQENQPQHF
TRBJ1-2 | TRBV6-1 | CASRVTERNYGYTF
TRBJ2-2 | TRBV28 | CASSSTGASNTGELFF
TRBJ1-4 | TRBV7-9 | CASSLGTGEKLFF
TRBJ1-1 | TRBV11-1 | CASSVQGEPATEAFF
TRBJ2-7 | TRBV27 | CASSNRRGGLYEQYF
TRBJ2-5 | TRBV18 | CASSPGSAETQYF
TRBJ1-1 | TRBV27 | CASSPFSEAEAFF
TRBJ2-4 | TRBV30 | CAWSVGGVGGNIQYF
TRBJ1-2 | TRBV28 | CASSLTGPNYGYTF
TRBJ2-1 | TRBV6-5 | CASSSAPYNEQFF